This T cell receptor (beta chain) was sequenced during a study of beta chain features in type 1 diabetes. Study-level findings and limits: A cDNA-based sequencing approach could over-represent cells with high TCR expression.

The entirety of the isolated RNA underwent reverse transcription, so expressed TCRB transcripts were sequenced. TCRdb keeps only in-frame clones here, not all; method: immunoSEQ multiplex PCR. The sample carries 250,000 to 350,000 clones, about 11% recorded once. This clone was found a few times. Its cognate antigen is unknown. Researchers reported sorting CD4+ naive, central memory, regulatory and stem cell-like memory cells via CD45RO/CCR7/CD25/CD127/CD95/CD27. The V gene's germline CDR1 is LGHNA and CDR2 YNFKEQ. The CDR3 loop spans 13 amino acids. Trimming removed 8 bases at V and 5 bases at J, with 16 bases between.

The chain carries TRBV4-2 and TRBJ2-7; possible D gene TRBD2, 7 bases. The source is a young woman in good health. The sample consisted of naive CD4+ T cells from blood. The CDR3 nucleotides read TGTGCCAGCCGACGAGGGGGGGGTGACGAGCAGTACTTC. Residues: CASRRGGGDEQYF.